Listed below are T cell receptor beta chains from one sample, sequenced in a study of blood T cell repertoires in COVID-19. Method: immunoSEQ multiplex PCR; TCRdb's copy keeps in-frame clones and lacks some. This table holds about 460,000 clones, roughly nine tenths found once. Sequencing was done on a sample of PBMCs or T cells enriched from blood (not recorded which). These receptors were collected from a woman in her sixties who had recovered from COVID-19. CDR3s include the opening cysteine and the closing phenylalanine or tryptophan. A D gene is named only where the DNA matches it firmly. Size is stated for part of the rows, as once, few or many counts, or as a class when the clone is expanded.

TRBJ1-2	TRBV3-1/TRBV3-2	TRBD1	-	TGTGCCAGCAGCCATAAGGGACAGGGGATTTATGGCTACACCTTC	CASSHKGQGIYGYTF
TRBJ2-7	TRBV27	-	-	TGTGCCAGCAGCGGGAAGTCGAGGTCCTACGAGCAGTACTTC	CASSGKSRSYEQYF
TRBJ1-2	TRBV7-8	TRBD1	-	TGTGCCAGCAGCTCTATAGTGGGACAGGGCCCCTATGGCTACACCTTC	CASSSIVGQGPYGYTF
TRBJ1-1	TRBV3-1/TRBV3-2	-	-	TGTGCCAGCAGCCAGAACCAGCGCACCTCAGGGGAAGCTTTCTTT	CASSQNQRTSGEAFF
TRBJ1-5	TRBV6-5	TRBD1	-	TGTGCCAGCAGTTACATGAGGGACAGGCGCAATCAGCCCCAGCATTTT	CASSYMRDRRNQPQHF
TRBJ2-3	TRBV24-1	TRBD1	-	TGTGCCACCAGTGACATGACAGGGGGAAGCACAGATACGCAGTATTTT	CATSDMTGGSTDTQYF
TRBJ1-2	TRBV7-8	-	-	TGTGCCAGCAGCTTATCGGTGACTTATGGCTACACCTTC	CASSLSVTYGYTF
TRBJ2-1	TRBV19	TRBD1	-	TGTGCCAGTAGTATGCCCGGGACAGGGGTCAGTGAGCAGTTCTTC	CASSMPGTGVSEQFF
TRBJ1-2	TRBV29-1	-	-	TGCAGCGTTGACACGACAGGATCTTATGGCTACACCTTC	CSVDTTGSYGYTF
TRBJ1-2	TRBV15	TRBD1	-	TGTGCCACCAGCAGTTCATCCGGGACAGGGTTCTATGGCTACACCTTC	CATSSSSGTGFYGYTF
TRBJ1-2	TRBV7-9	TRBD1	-	TGTGCCAGCAGCTCGGACAGGGTGCTCCGAAACTATGGCTACACCTTC	CASSSDRVLRNYGYTF
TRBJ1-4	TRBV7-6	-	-	TGTGCCAGCAGCTTAGAGCCTCTTAATGAAAAACTGTTTTTT	CASSLEPLNEKLFF
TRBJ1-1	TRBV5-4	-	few	TGTGCCAGCAGCGGCTGGGGCCGGGTGGCTTTCTTT	CASSGWGRVAFF
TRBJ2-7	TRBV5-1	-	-	TGCGCCAGCCGACCGGGTCTCAGCTCCTACGAGCAGTACTTC	CASRPGLSSYEQYF
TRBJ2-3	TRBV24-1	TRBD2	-	TGTGCCACCAGTGATTCCGGGATGCCGGGGGGTACAGATACGCAGTATTTT	CATSDSGMPGGTDTQYF
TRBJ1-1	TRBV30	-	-	TGTGCAGCGGGGAGGAACACTGAAGCTTTCTTT	CAAGRNTEAFF
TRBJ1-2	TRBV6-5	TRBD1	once	TGTGCCATAAGACAGGGGGCCGATGGCTACACCTTC	CAIRQGADGYTF
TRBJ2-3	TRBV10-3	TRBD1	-	TGTGCCATCACCCCGGGGACAGGGGGCCCCACAGATACGCAGTATTTT	CAITPGTGGPTDTQYF
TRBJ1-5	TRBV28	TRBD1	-	TGTGCCAGCACACCGGGACAGGGGGCGAGTCAGCCCCAGCATTTT	CASTPGQGASQPQHF
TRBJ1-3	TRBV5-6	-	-	TGTGCCAGCAGCCTTGGCCTGGGACATCTCTCTGGAAACACCATATATTTT	CASSLGLGHLSGNTIYF
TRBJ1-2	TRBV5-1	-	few	TGCGCCAGCAGCTTGGTGGGAGCAGACCCCTATGGCTACACCTTC	CASSLVGADPYGYTF
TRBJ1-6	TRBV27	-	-	TGTGCCAGCAGTTTATCGTTCCCCGGCAGGGGAGGGTCACCCCTCCACTTT	CASSLSFPGRGGSPLHF